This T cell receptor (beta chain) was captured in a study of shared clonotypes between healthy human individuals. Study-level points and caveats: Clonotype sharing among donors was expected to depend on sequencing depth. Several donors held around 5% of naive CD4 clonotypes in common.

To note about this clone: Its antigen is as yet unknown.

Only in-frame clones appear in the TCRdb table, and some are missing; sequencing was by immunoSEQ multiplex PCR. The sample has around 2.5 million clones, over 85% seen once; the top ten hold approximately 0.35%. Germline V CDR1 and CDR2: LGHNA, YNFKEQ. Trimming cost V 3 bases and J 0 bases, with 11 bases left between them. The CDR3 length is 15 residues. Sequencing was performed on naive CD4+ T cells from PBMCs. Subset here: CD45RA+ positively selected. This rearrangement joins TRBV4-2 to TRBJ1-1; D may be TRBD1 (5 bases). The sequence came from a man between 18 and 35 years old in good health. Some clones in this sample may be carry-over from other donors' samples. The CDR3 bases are TGTGCCAGCAGCCAGGGGGGGGGTATGAACACTGAAGCTTTCTTT. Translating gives CASSQGGGMNTEAFF.